The clone carrying this T cell receptor beta chain showed up just once. This CDR3 has 11 residues. CDR1 and CDR2 from the germline V gene are SGHAT and FQNNGV. The V end lost 1 base, the J end lost 9 bases, and 4 bases lay between the germline ends. Original handling: By means of reference gene primer amplification, nucleated cell counts were estimated. TCRdb's copy holds only in-frame clones and misses some; the assay was immunoSEQ multiplex PCR. Clone size and the V and J calls come from that table; the DNA yielded D and trimming. The sample contains roughly 480,000 clones, 80% to 90% of which appear only once. The sample belongs to a study of blood T cell repertoires in COVID-19.

The source of this sequence is a man aged 18 to 30 with COVID-19, enrolled during active disease. This chain uses TRBV11-2 with TRBJ2-1; unclear D gene. The sequenced sample was peripheral blood. This CDR3 is CASSLVSEQFF. CDR3 bases: TGTGCCAGCAGCTTAGTTAGTGAGCAGTTCTTC.